The present T cell receptor beta chain was sequenced within a study of identical twins. Overall study results and limits: For out-of-frame alpha sequences shared by twins, low generation probability was in excess. Zero-insertion analyses could be partly confounded by invariant MAIT and iNKT cells.

The V gene lost 5 bases and the J gene lost 1 base, with 11 bases spanning the gap. The germline V gene has CDR1 DFQATT and CDR2 SNEGSKA (reference sequence). The CDR3 consists of 14 residues. TCRdb used MiXCR to reprocess the 5' RACE reads, holding one entry per CDR3 protein. The data contain 260,000 or so distinct CDR3 sequences, approximately 7.8% of them singletons. This clonotype was counted only a few times. Its target is not known. The sample also formed part of further work on yellow fever vaccine responses in identical twins.

The sequencing sample was made of CD8+ T cells sorted from blood. The gene calls are TRBV20-1 and TRBJ2-2; perhaps TRBD1 as D (5 bases). The TCR was taken from a woman under 30 in good health. The CDR3 spells CSAGDRENTGELFF. The CDR3 DNA reads as TGCAGTGCTGGCGACAGAGAGAACACCGGGGAGCTGTTTTTT.